This T cell receptor beta chain originates from a study of OX40 agonist ivuxolimab in advanced cancers. The method was immunoSEQ multiplex PCR; TCRdb's version includes in-frame clones alone and lacks a portion of them. The data show around 100,000 clones, with roughly 90% seen just once and roughly 2.6% held by the top ten. V lost 4 bases to trimming and J lost 0 bases; unmatched junction nucleotides: 9. This CDR3 has 17 residues. Germline values: CDR1 SGHTA, CDR2 FQGNSA. The chain joins TRBV7-2 to TRBJ1-5; 7 nucleotides line up with TRBD1. Sequenced here: CD4+ or CD8+ T cells sorted from blood, sampled in a trial of the OX40 agonist ivuxolimab. This receptor was identified in an adult with an advanced solid tumor such as melanoma, head and neck, liver or kidney cancer. The CDR3, as DNA: TGTGCCAGCAGCTCGACAGGGTATCAGTATAGCAATCAGCCCCAGCATTTT. Its protein is CASSSTGYQYSNQPQHF.